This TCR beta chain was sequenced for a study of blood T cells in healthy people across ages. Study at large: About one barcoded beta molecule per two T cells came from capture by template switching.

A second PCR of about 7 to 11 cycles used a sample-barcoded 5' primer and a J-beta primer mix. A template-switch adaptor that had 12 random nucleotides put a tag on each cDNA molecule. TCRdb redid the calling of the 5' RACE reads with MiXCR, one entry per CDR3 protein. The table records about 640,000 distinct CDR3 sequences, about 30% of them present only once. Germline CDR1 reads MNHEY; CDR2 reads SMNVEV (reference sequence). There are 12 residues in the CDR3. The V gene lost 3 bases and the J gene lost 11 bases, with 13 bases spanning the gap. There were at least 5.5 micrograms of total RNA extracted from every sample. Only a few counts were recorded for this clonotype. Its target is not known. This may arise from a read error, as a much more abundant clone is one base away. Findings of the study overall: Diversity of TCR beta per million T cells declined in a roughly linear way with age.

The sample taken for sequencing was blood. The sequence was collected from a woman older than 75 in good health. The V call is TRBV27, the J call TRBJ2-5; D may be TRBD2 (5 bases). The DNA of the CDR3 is TGTGCCAGCAGTTTGAGGGCAGGAGAGCAGTACTTC. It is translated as CASSLRAGEQYF.